These 4 T cell receptor beta chains were sequenced from one sample in a study of T cell repertoires in cytomegalovirus infection. These receptors have no identified antigens. Using its own MiXCR run on the reads, TCRdb lists one record per CDR3 protein. This table holds some 920,000 distinct CDR3 sequences, around 31% found once. Here the sequenced sample was cultured CD8+ T cells from PBMCs, taken from culture after CMV antigen stimulation. These receptors all come from a human donor in good health (CMV status not recorded). Some clones in this sample may be carry-over from other donors' samples.

This clonotype was picked up a small number of times. V gene TRBV4-1 combines with J gene TRBJ2-2; 10 bases map to TRBD2. The junction had 11 bases not matched to a gene; V was cut back by 3 bases and J by 7 bases. CDR1 MGHRA and CDR2 YSYEKL come from the germline V gene. The CDR3 runs 17 residues. The CDR3 DNA is TGCGCCAGCAGCCATCCCCCCCTAGCGGGGGCGGGCGGGGAGCTGTTTTTT. Translating gives CASSHPPLAGAGGELFF.

Only a few counts were recorded for this clonotype. V usage is TRBV20-1 and J usage is TRBJ2-1; the D gene could be TRBD1 or TRBD2 (5 bases each). This CDR3 comprises 14 residues. CDR1 and CDR2 from the germline V gene are DFQATT and SNEGSKA (reference sequence). Between the trimmed V and J ends, which lost 0 bases and 8 bases, there was a span of 14 bases. CDR3 sequence reads: CSARDMGPRYEQFF. The CDR3 nucleotides are TGCAGTGCTAGAGACATGGGACCTAGATATGAGCAGTTCTTC.

This chain links TRBV28 with TRBJ2-1; a weak D match, TRBD1 (5 bases). V lost 5 bases, J lost 3 bases, and 17 bases lay in between. The V gene's germline CDR1 is MDHEN and CDR2 SYDVKM. The CDR3 loop spans 16 amino acids. DNA for the CDR3: TGTGCCAGCAGTCCCTTTCAGGCAGGGATCTACAATGAGCAGTTCTTC. Translating gives CASSPFQAGIYNEQFF.

The rearrangement links TRBV4-1 to TRBJ2-7; tentatively, D is TRBD1 (5 bases). CDR3 length equals 15 residues. V dropped 0 bases and J dropped 4 bases, with 13 bases sitting between them. From germline, CDR1 is MGHRA and CDR2 YSYEKL. CDR3 protein: CASSQEVGVGYEQYF. The CDR3 nucleotides read TGCGCCAGCAGCCAAGAGGTAGGGGTAGGGTACGAGCAGTACTTC.